Below, 2 T cell receptor beta chains from the same sample are listed, as sequenced in a study of CD8 T cell repertoires and HIV-1 epitope variants. The antigens for these receptors are not known. Here immunoSEQ multiplex PCR was the method, and the copy in TCRdb shows in-frame clones only, minus some. The sample yields roughly 5,000 clones, approximately 65% seen once. Source material: cultured CD8+ T cells derived from PBMCs. The source of these receptors is a male donor with HIV.

The gene calls are TRBV6-6 and TRBJ2-2, with D perhaps matching TRBD1 (6 bases). The CDR3 is 14 residues long. Germline assignment: CDR1 MNHNY and CDR2 SVGAGI (reference sequence). Trimming left V 4 bases short and J 6 bases short, with 12 bases between. The DNA for the CDR3 is TGTGCCAGCAGTTCCCCAGGGGCCGCCGGGGAGCTGTTTTTT. Residues: CASSSPGAAGELFF.

This clone appeared a few times. The CDR3 nucleotides are TGTGCCACCCGCAGGTTGAATTCACCCCTCCACTTT. Its protein product is CATRRLNSPLHF. V gene TRBV28 combines with J gene TRBJ1-6; D unresolved. Trimming removed 10 bases at V and 7 bases at J, with 11 bases between. CDR3 length equals 12 residues. Germline loops: CDR1 MDHEN, CDR2 SYDVKM. Full variable domain (rest looked up from reference TRBV28 and TRBJ1-6): DVKVTQSSRYLVKRTGEKVFLECVQDMDHENMFWYRQDPGLGLRLIYFSYDVKMKEKGDIPEGYSVSREKKERFSLILESASTNQTSMYLCATRRLNSPLHFGNGTRLTVT.